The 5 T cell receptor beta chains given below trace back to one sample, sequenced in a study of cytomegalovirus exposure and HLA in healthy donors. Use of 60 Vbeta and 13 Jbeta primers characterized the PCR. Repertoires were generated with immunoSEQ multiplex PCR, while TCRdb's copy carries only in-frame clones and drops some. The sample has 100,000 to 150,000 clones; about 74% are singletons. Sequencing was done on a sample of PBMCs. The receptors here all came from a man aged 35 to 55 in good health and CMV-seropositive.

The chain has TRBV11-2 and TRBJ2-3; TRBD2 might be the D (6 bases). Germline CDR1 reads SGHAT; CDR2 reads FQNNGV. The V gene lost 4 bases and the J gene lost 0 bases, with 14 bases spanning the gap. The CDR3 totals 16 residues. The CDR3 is CASSSRDWGSTDTQYF. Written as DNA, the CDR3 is TGTGCCAGCAGCTCCCGGGACTGGGGTAGCACAGATACGCAGTATTTT.

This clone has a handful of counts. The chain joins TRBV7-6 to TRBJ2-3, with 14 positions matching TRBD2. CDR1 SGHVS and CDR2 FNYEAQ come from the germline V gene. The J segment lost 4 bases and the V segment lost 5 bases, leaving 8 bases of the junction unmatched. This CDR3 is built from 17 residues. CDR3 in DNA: TGTGCCAGCAGCCTCAGGACTAGCGGGAGGAGGCCAGATACGCAGTATTTT. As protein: CASSLRTSGRRPDTQYF. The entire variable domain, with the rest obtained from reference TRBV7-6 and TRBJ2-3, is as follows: GAGVSQSPRYKVTKRGQDVALRCDPISGHVSLYWYRQALGQGPEFLTYFNYEAQQDKSGLPNDRFSAERPEGSISTLTIQRTEQRDSAMYRCASSLRTSGRRPDTQYFGPGTRLTVL.

The CDR3 DNA follows: TGCGCCAGCAGCTTCCGGACAGGGAGCACTGAAGCTTTCTTT. This encodes CASSFRTGSTEAFF. The chain employs TRBV5-1 and TRBJ1-1; 8 nucleotides align to TRBD1. The V segment lost 2 bases and the J segment 4 bases; nucleotides outside the gene matches: 4. Germline values: CDR1 SGHRS, CDR2 YFSETQ. This CDR3 spans 14 amino acids.

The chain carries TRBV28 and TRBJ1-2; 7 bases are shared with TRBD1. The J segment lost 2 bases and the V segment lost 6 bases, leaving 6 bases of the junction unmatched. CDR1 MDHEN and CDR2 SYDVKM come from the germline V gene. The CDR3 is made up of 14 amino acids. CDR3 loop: CASSLGQANYGYTF. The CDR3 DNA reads TGTGCCAGCAGCTTAGGACAGGCCAACTATGGCTACACCTTC.

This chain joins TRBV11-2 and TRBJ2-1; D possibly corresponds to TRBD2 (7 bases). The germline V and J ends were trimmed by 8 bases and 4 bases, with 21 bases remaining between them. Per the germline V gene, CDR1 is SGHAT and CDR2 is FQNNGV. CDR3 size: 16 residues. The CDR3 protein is CASQLVRGGRYNEQFF. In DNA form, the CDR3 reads TGTGCCAGCCAGCTTGTAAGGGGGGGCCGTTACAATGAGCAGTTCTTC.